The 20 T cell receptor beta chains below come from one sample, sequenced in a study of T cell responses to AZD1222 COVID-19 vaccine. Some clones are missing from TCRdb's copy, which holds only in-frame ones; the method was immunoSEQ multiplex PCR. The repertoire holds 68,000 or so clones, over 60% seen once, with 9.5% to 13% in the top ten. The sequenced sample was peripheral blood, obtained on day 0 of AZD1222 vaccination. The receptors were gathered from an adult in good health.

The gene calls are TRBV10-3 and TRBJ2-3, with TRBD2 matching 9 bases. This CDR3 spans 15 amino acids. The V segment lost 5 bases and the J segment 2 bases; nucleotides outside the gene matches: 5. The germline gives CDR1 ENHRY, CDR2 SYGVKD. CDR3 loop: CAISLSGGLTDTQYF. The CDR3 coding sequence is TGTGCCATCAGTCTTAGCGGGGGACTCACAGATACGCAGTATTTT.

This clone has only one observation. The chain links TRBV6-2 or TRBV6-3 to TRBJ1-2; TRBD1 agrees at 8 bases. Germline-derived CDR1 and CDR2 are MNHEY and SVGEGT. Unmatched junction bases numbered 6, after V lost 6 bases and J lost 0 bases. This CDR3 is built from 15 residues. CDR3 region: CASSPDRGPNYGYTF. CDR3 bases: TGTGCCAGCAGCCCAGACAGGGGCCCTAACTATGGCTACACCTTC.

In its sample, this clone was seen a few times. V usage is TRBV6-2 or TRBV6-3 and J usage is TRBJ1-2, with D perhaps matching TRBD1 (5 bases). This CDR3 region has 17 residues. Germline V gene data show CDR1 as MNHEY and CDR2 as SVGEGT. V was clipped by 5 bases and J by 1 base, with 20 bases between them. For the CDR3, the DNA is TGTGCCAGCAGTATCTTCGCGGCAGGGAATATTAACTATGGCTACACCTTC. It is translated as CASSIFAAGNINYGYTF.

This chain links TRBV3-1 (or the pseudogene TRBV3-2) with TRBJ1-4, with 9 bases lining up with TRBD1. Germline lookup yields CDR1 LGHDT and CDR2 YNNKEL (reference sequence). With V trimmed by 4 bases and J by 8 bases, 8 bases remained unmatched. There are 15 residues in the CDR3. CDR3 DNA: TGTGCCAGCAGCCCCGGACAGGGGAGGAGGGAAAAACTGTTTTTT. Its protein product is CASSPGQGRREKLFF.

In nucleotides, the CDR3 is TGTGCCATCAGCCGGGACAGTCAAGAGACCCAGTACTTC. This encodes CAISRDSQETQYF. The chain is built from TRBV10-3 and TRBJ2-5, with 7 bases identical to TRBD1. Per the germline V gene, CDR1 is ENHRY and CDR2 is SYGVKD. With V trimmed by 6 bases and J by 2 bases, 3 bases remained unmatched. The CDR3 has 13 residues.

V and J are TRBV6-5 and TRBJ1-2, with 8 bases lining up with TRBD1. The CDR3 extends over 13 amino acids. The ends lost 4 bases at V and 10 bases at J; junction bases unmatched: 8. In germline, CDR1 is MNHEY, CDR2 SVGAGI. CDR3 sequence reads: CASSSRTGIDYTF. Here the CDR3 DNA reads TGTGCCAGCAGTTCCAGGACAGGGATAGACTACACCTTC.

Here the CDR3 DNA reads TGTGCCAGTACGGGGGGTCGAGGTGGAAACACCATATATTTT. It encodes CASTGGRGGNTIYF. The gene calls are TRBV19 and TRBJ1-3; TRBD1 might be the D (5 bases). Germline-derived CDR1 and CDR2 are LNHDA and SQIVND (reference sequence). Deletions cut 7 bases from V and 3 bases from J, with 13 bases between. This CDR3 has 14 amino acids.

This clone was detected a few times. The chain links TRBV19 to TRBJ2-3; 8 bases are a match to TRBD1. After removal of 5 bases from V and 1 base from J, the junction contained 5 bases not matched to a gene. Germline lookup yields CDR1 LNHDA and CDR2 SQIVND (reference sequence). There are 15 residues in the CDR3. In DNA, the CDR3 is TGTGCCAGTAGTCGCGACAGGGGCGGCACAGATACGCAGTATTTT. Residues: CASSRDRGGTDTQYF.

The CDR3 DNA reads TGTGCCAGCAGCTTACTCCCGGACAGGGTTCGGACCGGGGAGCTGTTTTTT. It translates to CASSLLPDRVRTGELFF. This chain connects TRBV7-6 to TRBJ2-2; the match to TRBD1 covers 8 bases. The CDR3 is 17 residues long. V shed 2 bases and J 5 bases; nucleotides not matched to a gene: 10. Germline V gene sequence: CDR1 SGHVS, CDR2 FNYEAQ.

This chain uses TRBV27 with TRBJ1-6, with 7 bases that match TRBD1. Germline CDR1 reads MNHEY; CDR2 reads SMNVEV (reference sequence). This CDR3 spans 15 amino acids. The J segment lost 10 bases and the V segment lost 3 bases, leaving 9 bases of the junction unmatched. CDR3 in amino acids: CASSFGRGHGSPLHF. In DNA form, the CDR3 reads TGTGCCAGCAGTTTTGGAAGGGGGCATGGGTCACCCCTCCACTTT.

This rearrangement joins TRBV18 to TRBJ1-6, with TRBD1 as a possible D gene (5 bases). There are 16 residues in the CDR3. V gave up 2 bases and J gave up 6 bases, with 14 bases separating them. CDR1 and CDR2 (germline): KGHSH, LQKENI. CDR3 loop: CASSPATGGINSPLHF. The CDR3 bases are TGTGCCAGCTCACCAGCAACAGGAGGTATTAATTCACCCCTCCACTTT.

The chain links TRBV7-9 to TRBJ2-5, with 9 bases identical to TRBD2. Germline CDR1 and CDR2: SEHNR and FQNEAQ (reference sequence). The CDR3 extends over 17 amino acids. J lost 2 bases, V lost 6 bases, and 13 bases had no gene match. This CDR3 reads CASRNQLGLAGQETQYF. CDR3 sequence (DNA): TGTGCCAGCAGGAATCAGTTGGGGCTAGCGGGACAAGAGACCCAGTACTTC.

The V call is TRBV7-3, the J call TRBJ2-7; D gene unclear. From germline, CDR1 is SGHTA and CDR2 FQGTGA. The CDR3 consists of 15 residues. V was cut by 5 bases and J by 0 bases, with 14 bases left in between. The CDR3 DNA sequence: TGTGCCAGCAGCCCCCTACCAGTGGTCTCCTACGAGCAGTACTTC. It is translated as CASSPLPVVSYEQYF. Full variable domain (remainder filled in from reference TRBV7-3 and TRBJ2-7): GAGVSQTPSNKVTEKGKYVELRCDPISGHTALYWYRQSLGQGPEFLIYFQGTGAADDSGLPNDRFFAVRPEGSVSTLKIQRTERGDSAVYLCASSPLPVVSYEQYFGPGTRLTVT.

This clone was detected once. The V gene is TRBV16, the J gene TRBJ2-2, with D maybe TRBD2 (5 bases). Trimming left V 3 bases short and J 5 bases short, with 13 bases between. The CDR3 contains 15 residues. CDR1 KGHSY and CDR2 FQNENV come from the germline V gene. This chain's CDR3 is CASSQLSGGTGELFF. CDR3 DNA sequence: TGTGCCAGCAGCCAGCTATCGGGCGGGACCGGGGAGCTGTTTTTT.

CDR3 protein: CASSVRLAGVTDTQYF. CDR3 nucleotides: TGCGCCAGCAGCGTGAGGCTAGCGGGGGTAACAGATACGCAGTATTTT. The rearrangement joins TRBV4-1 to TRBJ2-3; TRBD2 aligns across 10 bases. Germline-derived CDR1 and CDR2 are MGHRA and YSYEKL. The V and J ends lost 5 bases and 3 bases, in that order; junction bases with no gene match: 8. The CDR3 runs to 16 residues.

The chain recombines TRBV5-1 with TRBJ2-5; perhaps TRBD2 as D (5 bases). Germline-derived CDR1 and CDR2 are SGHRS and YFSETQ. This CDR3 contains 13 residues. V lost 3 bases to trimming and J lost 1 base, with 7 bases between them. DNA of the CDR3: TGCGCCAGCAGCTCTGCGGGCCAAGAGACCCAGTACTTC. Its protein is CASSSAGQETQYF.

The chain recombines TRBV7-2 with TRBJ2-1; D remains unclear. The germline V gene has CDR1 SGHTA and CDR2 FQGNSA. The CDR3 length is 14 residues. The V gene lost 5 bases and the J gene lost 9 bases, with 17 bases spanning the gap. DNA for the CDR3: TGTGCCAGCAGCCGGGCTAGGGTTTACGGTGAGCAGTTCTTC. This translates into CASSRARVYGEQFF.

In this sample, this clone turned up a few times. The gene calls are TRBV16 and TRBJ2-4; a weak D match, TRBD2 (5 bases). CDR1 and CDR2 (germline): KGHSY, FQNENV. Trimming shortened V by 4 bases and J by 8 bases, and 24 bases separated the two germline ends. The CDR3 has 17 residues. Here the CDR3 DNA reads TGTGCCAGCAGCCGGGCAATAGCGATCCCCGACCCCCACATTCAGTACTTC. Amino acids: CASSRAIAIPDPHIQYF.

The chain uses TRBV5-6 and TRBJ2-7; D is perhaps TRBD1 or TRBD2 (6 bases each). Germline CDR1 is SGHDT and CDR2 is YYEEEE. V was cut by 2 bases and J by 5 bases, with 20 bases left in between. This CDR3 spans 16 amino acids. The CDR3 DNA reads TGTGCCAGCAGCTTAGGACGGGGGCAGGGCCAAGACGAGCAGTACTTC. It encodes CASSLGRGQGQDEQYF.

The chain uses TRBV3-1 (or the pseudogene TRBV3-2) and TRBJ1-1, with D possibly TRBD1 on 6 matching bases. CDR1 and CDR2 from the germline V gene are LGHDT and YNNKEL (reference sequence). V lost 8 bases to trimming and J lost 7 bases, with 14 bases between them. CDR3 length: 12 amino acids. The CDR3 DNA is TGTGCCAGCCAGGGGCCTCGAGGTGAAGCTTTCTTT. Protein: CASQGPRGEAFF.